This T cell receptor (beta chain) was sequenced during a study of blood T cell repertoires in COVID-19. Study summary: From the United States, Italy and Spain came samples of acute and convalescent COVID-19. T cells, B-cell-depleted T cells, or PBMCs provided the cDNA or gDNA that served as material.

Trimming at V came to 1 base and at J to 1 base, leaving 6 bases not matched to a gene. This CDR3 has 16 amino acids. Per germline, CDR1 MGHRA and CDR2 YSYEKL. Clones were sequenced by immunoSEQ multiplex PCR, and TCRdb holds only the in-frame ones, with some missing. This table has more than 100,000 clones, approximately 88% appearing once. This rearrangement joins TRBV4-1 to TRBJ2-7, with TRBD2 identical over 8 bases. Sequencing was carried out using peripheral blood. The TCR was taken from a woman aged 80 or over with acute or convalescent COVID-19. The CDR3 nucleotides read TGCGCCAGCAGCCAAGTAATCGGGAGGGGGTCCTACGAGCAGTACTTC. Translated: CASSQVIGRGSYEQYF.